This TCR beta chain was sequenced during a study of shared clonotypes between healthy human individuals. The CDR3 consists of 15 residues. Germline CDR1 LGHNA, CDR2 YSLEER. The V and J ends lost 4 bases and 3 bases, in that order; junction bases with no gene match: 3. Naivety among CD8 cells was defined by CD45RO negativity and positive CCR7 selection, thereby excluding terminally differentiated effector memory CD45RA+ cells. As to this clone: The sample has other DNA sequences that encode this CDR3 too.

Libraries were prepared by immunoSEQ multiplex PCR; TCRdb keeps only in-frame clonotypes and omits some of them. In the table there are about 750,000 clones, around 93% of which are singletons. The receptor's source is a man aged 25 to 40 in good health. The chain employs TRBV4-3 and TRBJ2-1, with TRBD1 matching 10 bases. The sample consisted of naive CD8+ T cells sorted from blood. CDR3 bases: TGCGCCAGCAGCCGGGACAGGGGTAGCTACAATGAGCAGTTCTTC. It is translated as CASSRDRGSYNEQFF.